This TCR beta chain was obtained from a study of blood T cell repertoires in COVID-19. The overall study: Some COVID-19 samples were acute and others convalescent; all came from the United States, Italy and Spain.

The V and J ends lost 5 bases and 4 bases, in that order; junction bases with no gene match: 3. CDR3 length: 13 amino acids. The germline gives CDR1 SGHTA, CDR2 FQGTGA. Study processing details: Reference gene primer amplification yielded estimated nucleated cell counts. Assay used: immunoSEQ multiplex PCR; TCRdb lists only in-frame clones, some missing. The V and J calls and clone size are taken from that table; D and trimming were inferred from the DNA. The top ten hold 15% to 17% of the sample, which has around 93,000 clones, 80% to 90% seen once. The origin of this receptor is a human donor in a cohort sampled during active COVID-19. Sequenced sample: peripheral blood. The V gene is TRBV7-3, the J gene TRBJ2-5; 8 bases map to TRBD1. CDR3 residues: CASSRGQGETQYF. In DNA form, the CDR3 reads TGTGCCAGCAGCCGCGGACAGGGAGAGACCCAGTACTTC.